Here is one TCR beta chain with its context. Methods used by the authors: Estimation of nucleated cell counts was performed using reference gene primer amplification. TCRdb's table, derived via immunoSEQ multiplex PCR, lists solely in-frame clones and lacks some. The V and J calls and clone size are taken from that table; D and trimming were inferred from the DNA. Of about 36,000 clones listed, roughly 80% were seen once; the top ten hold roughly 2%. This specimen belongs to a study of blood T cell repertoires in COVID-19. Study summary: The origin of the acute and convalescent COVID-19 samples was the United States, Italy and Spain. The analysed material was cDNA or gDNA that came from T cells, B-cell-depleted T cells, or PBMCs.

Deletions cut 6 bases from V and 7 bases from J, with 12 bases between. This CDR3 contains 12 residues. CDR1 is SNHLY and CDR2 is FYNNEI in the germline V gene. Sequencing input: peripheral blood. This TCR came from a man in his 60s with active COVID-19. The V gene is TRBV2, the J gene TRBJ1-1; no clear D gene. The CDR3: CASSKGGFEAFF. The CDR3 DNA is TGTGCCAGCAGCAAAGGCGGATTTGAAGCTTTCTTT.